One sample yielded the 9 T cell receptor beta chains listed below, sequenced in a study of CD8 T cells in ankylosing spondylitis. TCRdb passed the 5' RACE reads through MiXCR, listing each CDR3 protein once. The table has over 100,000 distinct CDR3 sequences, about 7% seen once. Sequenced sample: blood, either unsorted or a sorted T cell fraction (not recorded which). The receptor source for this set is a male donor with ankylosing spondylitis or in good health (not recorded which).

In this sample, this clonotype turned up many times. The chain is built from TRBV6-6 and TRBJ2-2, with a tentative D call TRBD2 (6 bases). CDR3 length: 12 residues. Germline V lookup: CDR1 MNHNY, CDR2 SVGAGI (reference sequence). Trimming cost V 6 bases and J 6 bases, with 8 bases left between them. The CDR3 protein is CASSWGAGELFF. Written as DNA, the CDR3 is TGTGCCAGCAGCTGGGGGGCCGGGGAGCTGTTTTTT.

Only a few counts were recorded for this clonotype. The chain couples TRBV5-1 to TRBJ2-6; the D gene is possibly TRBD1 (6 bases). The germline gives CDR1 SGHRS, CDR2 YFSETQ. With 4 bases removed from V and 0 bases from J, the gap between germline ends came to 11 bases. The CDR3 loop spans 16 amino acids. The CDR3 loop reads CASSRDTSSGANVLTF. As DNA, the CDR3 is TGCGCCAGCAGCCGGGACACAAGCTCTGGGGCCAACGTCCTGACTTTC. The full variable domain, in which reference TRBV5-1 and TRBJ2-6 provide the parts outside the CDR3, is KAGVTQTPRYLIKTRGQQVTLSCSPISGHRSVSWYQQTPGQGLQFLFEYFSETQRNKGNFPGRFSGRQFSNSRSEMNVSTLELGDSALYLCASSRDTSSGANVLTFGAGSRLTVL.

In its sample, this clonotype was seen many times. This chain connects TRBV5-1 to TRBJ2-7, with D tentatively TRBD2 (6 bases). Germline V lookup: CDR1 SGHRS, CDR2 YFSETQ. The CDR3 loop spans 16 amino acids. Trimming took 4 bases from V and 3 from J, leaving 20 bases between them. The CDR3, as DNA: TGCGCCAGCAGCGAGGAGGTTATCGGGGGAGTCTACGAGCAGTACTTC. It specifies CASSEEVIGGVYEQYF.

This clonotype came up many times. This chain uses TRBV11-2 with TRBJ2-3, with 13 bases fitting TRBD2. Per germline, CDR1 SGHAT and CDR2 FQNNGV. The CDR3 sequence is 17 residues long. Trimming cost V 3 bases and J 3 bases; bases outside gene matches: 6. The DNA for the CDR3 is TGTGCCAGCAGCTTTACTAGCGGGAGGGCCGGGACAGATACGCAGTATTTT. The encoded protein is CASSFTSGRAGTDTQYF.

This clonotype was observed at least ten times. The chain employs TRBV20-1 and TRBJ2-5; 13 positions match TRBD2. The CDR3 runs to 16 residues. V lost 5 bases to trimming and J lost 2 bases; unmatched junction nucleotides: 8. The V gene's germline CDR1 is DFQATT and CDR2 SNEGSKA (reference sequence). CDR3 bases: TGCAGTGCTGAGGCTGGGACTAGCGGGATTCAAGAGACCCAGTACTTC. Translation gives CSAEAGTSGIQETQYF.

This clonotype was seen once. The CDR3 DNA reads as TGTGCCGGACAGCCGGGACAGAAGAACACTGAAGCTTTCTTT. It is translated as CAGQPGQKNTEAFF. The J gene is TRBJ1-1, the V gene TRBV30, with 7 positions matching TRBD1. The CDR3 covers 14 residues. CDR1 GTSNPN and CDR2 SVGIG come from the germline V gene (reference sequence). J lost 1 base, V lost 8 bases, and 10 bases had no gene match.

As DNA, the CDR3 is TGTGCCTTCTGTTTGATGAGTGGCGGGGGGGCCAATCCCCCCGGGGAGCTGTTTTTT. It is translated as CAFCLMSGGGANPPGELFF. The chain employs TRBV3-2 and TRBJ2-2; the table names TRBD2, a call not compared with the DNA. TRBV3-2 is a recognized pseudogene. The CDR3 length is 19 residues.

This clonotype turned up a few times. V is TRBV7-2 and J is TRBJ2-5; TRBD2 matches 12 bases. CDR1 and CDR2 from the germline V gene are SGHTA and FQGNSA. This CDR3 has 17 residues. Trimming took 0 bases from V and 2 from J; bases not matched to a gene: 4. CDR3 residues: CASSLALAGGPQETQYF. The DNA of the CDR3 is TGTGCCAGCAGCTTAGCACTAGCGGGGGGCCCTCAAGAGACCCAGTACTTC.

This clonotype has a count of ten or more. This sequence joins TRBV7-7 and TRBJ2-3; 8 nucleotides align to TRBD2. This CDR3 spans 14 amino acids. Unmatched junction bases numbered 1, after V lost 1 base and J lost 4 bases. The germline gives CDR1 SSHAT, CDR2 FNYEAQ (reference sequence). CDR3: CASSLVSGADTQYF. CDR3 coding DNA: TGTGCCAGCAGCTTAGTTAGCGGGGCAGATACGCAGTATTTT.